Sequencing of this T cell receptor beta chain was carried out in a study of shared clonotypes between healthy human individuals. Data came from immunoSEQ multiplex PCR; TCRdb stores just in-frame clones and leaves some out. The table has some 200,000 clones, under 80% seen once. Trimming took 7 bases from V and 3 from J, leaving 12 bases between them. CDR3 length: 14 residues. Germline V gene lookup returns CDR1 SGHVS and CDR2 FQNEAQ. The V and J genes are TRBV7-8 and TRBJ2-2; D ambiguous. This TCR derives from a man aged 25 to 40 in good health. Specimen: memory CD4+ T cells sorted from blood. Subset noted: CD45RA-negative fraction. The CDR3 DNA sequence: TGTGCCAGCACTCTAGATCGGGACACCGGGGAGCTGTTTTTT. It codes for CASTLDRDTGELFF.